Below are 14 T cell receptor beta chains sequenced from a single sample in a study of shared clonotypes between healthy human individuals. Data came from immunoSEQ multiplex PCR; TCRdb stores just in-frame clones and leaves some out. In the table there are hundreds of thousands of clones, around 95% of which are singletons. Naive CD8 cells lacked CD45RO, underwent positive selection for CCR7 and left out terminally differentiated effector memory CD45RA+ cells. Sequenced sample: naive CD8+ T cells sorted from blood. These receptors were collected from a woman aged 25 to 45 in good health.

V gene TRBV5-1 combines with J gene TRBJ1-2, with D possibly matching TRBD1 (5 bases). The V end was cut by 0 bases, the J end by 1 base, with 10 bases between. CDR3 length equals 15 residues. From germline, CDR1 is SGHRS and CDR2 YFSETQ. CDR3 region: CASSLAGASNYGYTF. CDR3 nucleotide sequence: TGCGCCAGCAGCTTGGCTGGGGCGAGTAACTATGGCTACACCTTC.

This chain connects TRBV29-1 to TRBJ1-2; tentative D call: TRBD1 (5 bases). The CDR3 has 13 residues. Trimming pared 6 bases from V and 1 base from J, leaving 12 bases between. Germline-derived CDR1 and CDR2 are SQVTM and ANQGSEA. CDR3 nucleotide sequence: TGCAGCGTGGACCAGGGTAATAACTATGGCTACACCTTC. This encodes CSVDQGNNYGYTF.

The chain is built from TRBV28 and TRBJ2-7; TRBD1 might be the D (5 bases). The CDR3 totals 13 residues. Between the trimmed V and J ends, which lost 4 bases and 1 base, there was a span of 8 bases. The germline V gene encodes CDR1 MDHEN and CDR2 SYDVKM. Here the CDR3 reads CASSYRQSYEQYF. The CDR3 DNA sequence: TGTGCCAGCAGTTACCGACAGTCCTACGAGCAGTACTTC.

The chain combines TRBV7-8 with TRBJ1-2, with a possible D match to TRBD1 (6 bases). Germline CDR1 and CDR2: SGHVS and FQNEAQ. The V end was cut by 1 base, the J end by 6 bases, with 18 bases between. The CDR3 totals 16 residues. The CDR3 protein is CASSLGGRTGLDGYTF. The CDR3 DNA follows: TGTGCCAGCAGCTTAGGAGGACGCACAGGGTTGGATGGCTACACCTTC.

With respect to this clone: A junction boundary mismatches the germline segment, possibly from a read error. Written as DNA, the CDR3 is TGTGCCAGCACCAATACCGCTGGCGGGCCCTCCTCCGAGCAGTACTTC. Encoded protein: CASTNTAGGPSSEQYF. The chain has TRBV7-9 and TRBJ2-5; TRBD2 might be the D (5 bases). Gene TRBJ2-7 matches the end of the DNA better, so the J call may be wrong. The CDR3 is 16 amino acids. The germline V gene encodes CDR1 SEHNR and CDR2 FQNEAQ (reference sequence).

The chain has TRBV28 and TRBJ2-5, with D maybe TRBD1 (6 bases). Trimming took off 7 bases at V and 4 bases at J, with 22 bases between the two ends. The length of the CDR3 is 16 residues. Germline lookup yields CDR1 MDHEN and CDR2 SYDVKM. CDR3 DNA: TGTGCCAGCACCCCGCGCTTCGGAACAGGGTTAGAGACCCAGTACTTC. It encodes CASTPRFGTGLETQYF.

The chain is built from TRBV5-6 and TRBJ1-2; perhaps TRBD1 as D (5 bases). V was cut by 3 bases and J by 0 bases, with 9 bases left in between. The CDR3 loop spans 14 amino acids. Per the germline V gene, CDR1 is SGHDT and CDR2 is YYEEEE. CDR3 amino acids: CASSWDQSNYGYTF. The CDR3 nucleotides read TGTGCCAGCAGCTGGGACCAATCTAACTATGGCTACACCTTC.

The rearrangement uses TRBV2 and TRBJ2-1; 9 nucleotides agree with TRBD2. This CDR3 spans 14 amino acids. The V and J ends lost 2 bases and 4 bases, in that order; junction bases with no gene match: 0. Germline values: CDR1 SNHLY, CDR2 FYNNEI. The CDR3 region is CASSELAGYNEQFF. The CDR3 DNA sequence: TGTGCCAGCAGTGAACTAGCGGGGTACAATGAGCAGTTCTTC.

The genes are TRBV7-9 and TRBJ2-3; D gene ambiguous. The CDR3 has 15 residues. Per germline, CDR1 SEHNR and CDR2 FQNEAQ (reference sequence). The V and J ends lost 1 base and 2 bases respectively, with 10 bases between them. Here the CDR3 reads CASSLGRRSTDTQYF. DNA of the CDR3: TGTGCCAGCAGCTTAGGTCGTCGGTCCACAGATACGCAGTATTTT.

The rearrangement joins TRBV5-4 to TRBJ2-2, with TRBD1 matching over 7 bases. J was trimmed by 0 bases and V by 4 bases; bases with no gene match: 3. Germline CDR1 is SGHNT and CDR2 is YYREEE (reference sequence). The length of the CDR3 is 15 residues. In DNA form, the CDR3 reads TGTGCCAGCAGCACCGGGACAGCGAACACCGGGGAGCTGTTTTTT. Encoded protein: CASSTGTANTGELFF. The full variable domain, completed using reference TRBV5-4 and TRBJ2-2, is ETGVTQSPTHLIKTRGQQVTLRCSSQSGHNTVSWYQQALGQGPQFIFQYYREEENGRGNFPPRFSGLQFPNYSSELNVNALELDDSALYLCASSTGTANTGELFFGEGSRLTVL.

This clone was counted a single time. This sequence joins TRBV9 and TRBJ1-5, with D possibly TRBD1 on 5 matching bases. The CDR3 runs 14 residues. With 2 bases removed from V and 2 bases from J, the gap between germline ends came to 8 bases. Germline CDR1 SGDLS, CDR2 YYNGEE. CDR3 DNA sequence: TGTGCCAGCAGCGTTGAAGGGGGCAATCAGCCCCAGCATTTT. This encodes CASSVEGGNQPQHF.

Here the CDR3 reads CASSQDGGMTAGLETQYF. As DNA, the CDR3 is TGCGCCAGCAGCCAAGATGGGGGTATGACGGCGGGGCTTGAGACCCAGTACTTC. V is TRBV4-1 and J is TRBJ2-5; tentative D call: TRBD2 (6 bases). The CDR3 spans 18 residues. The V and J ends lost 0 bases and 5 bases respectively, with 22 bases between them. Germline CDR1 and CDR2: MGHRA and YSYEKL.

This rearrangement joins TRBV27 to TRBJ2-7; 7 bases are a match to TRBD2. V shed 5 bases and J 5 bases; nucleotides not matched to a gene: 12. The CDR3 runs to 15 residues. Germline values: CDR1 MNHEY, CDR2 SMNVEV (reference sequence). CDR3: CASSRGRGMGDEQYF. The CDR3 nucleotides are TGTGCCAGCAGTCGGGGGAGGGGTATGGGGGACGAGCAGTACTTC.

The rearrangement joins TRBV11-2 to TRBJ2-5; 7 bases are a match to TRBD1. Germline V CDR1 and CDR2: SGHAT, FQNNGV. Losses at the gene ends were 1 base for V and 4 bases for J; bases not matched to a gene: 9. The CDR3 extends over 16 amino acids. CDR3 protein: CASSLVGWTGRETQYF. CDR3 DNA sequence: TGTGCCAGCAGCTTAGTTGGGTGGACAGGCCGAGAGACCCAGTACTTC.